Listed below are T cell receptor beta chains from one sample, sequenced in a study of cytomegalovirus exposure and HLA in healthy donors. Repertoires were generated with immunoSEQ multiplex PCR, while TCRdb's copy carries only in-frame clones and drops some. The top ten clones hold around 4.9% of a sample with 110,000 or so clones, roughly 80% of them seen once. The sequenced sample was PBMCs. These receptors all come from a man aged 45-65 years in good health and CMV-seropositive. Each CDR3 is given with its conserved first and last residue. D genes are given only for firm matches. Expanded clones are given a class, and other clones once, few, many or no size at all.

v_gene	len	d_gene	abundance	j_gene	CDR3aa	CDR3nt
TRBV2	17	.	.	TRBJ1-5	CASSVGQSIKHNQPQHF	TGTGCCAGCAGTGTGGGCCAGTCCATTAAACACAATCAGCCCCAGCATTTT
TRBV5-1	17	TRBD2	.	TRBJ2-3	CASSLAAGRLAENTQYF	TGCGCCAGCAGCTTGGCTGCAGGGAGACTAGCCGAAAATACGCAGTATTTT
TRBV19	14	.	.	TRBJ2-4	CASSMMGAEDIQYF	TGTGCCAGTAGTATGATGGGGGCTGAGGACATTCAGTACTTC
TRBV5-6	14	.	.	TRBJ1-2	CASSLVAANYGYTF	TGTGCCAGCAGCTTGGTGGCGGCTAACTATGGCTACACCTTC
TRBV30	13	.	.	TRBJ1-4	CAWSSTTNEKLFF	TGTGCCTGGAGTTCTACAACTAATGAAAAACTGTTTTTT
TRBV19	15	.	once	TRBJ1-1	CASSIDPSSRTEAFF	TGTGCCAGTAGTATTGATCCAAGTTCGCGCACTGAAGCTTTCTTT
TRBV6-6	13	.	.	TRBJ1-1	CASSYTGGVEAFF	TGTGCCAGCAGTTACACTGGGGGCGTTGAAGCTTTCTTT
TRBV9	14	TRBD1	few	TRBJ2-7	CASSVGTGRYEQYF	TGTGCCAGCAGCGTAGGGACAGGGCGCTACGAGCAGTACTTC
TRBV29-1	11	.	.	TRBJ1-2	CSVQTNYGYTF	TGCAGCGTCCAGACTAACTATGGCTACACCTTC
TRBV13	15	TRBD1	.	TRBJ1-6	CASTPRGSYNSPLHF	TGTGCCAGCACCCCCAGGGGGTCCTATAATTCACCCCTCCACTTT
TRBV7-9	14	TRBD2	.	TRBJ2-7	CASSPSWGGTEQYF	TGTGCCAGCAGCCCCTCATGGGGGGGGACCGAGCAGTACTTC
TRBV19	17	.	.	TRBJ1-5	CASSIWPEGVSNQPQHF	TGTGCCAGTAGTATCTGGCCTGAGGGGGTTAGCAATCAGCCCCAGCATTTT
TRBV19	14	.	.	TRBJ1-4	CASREGATNEKLFF	TGTGCCAGTAGGGAGGGTGCAACTAATGAAAAACTGTTTTTT
TRBV7-9	15	.	once	TRBJ2-7	CASSLELFSSYEQYF	TGTGCCAGCAGCTTAGAGCTGTTTAGCTCCTACGAGCAGTACTTC
TRBV6-5	15	TRBD1	.	TRBJ1-5	CASSMGQGQNQPQHF	TGTGCCAGCAGTATGGGACAGGGGCAAAATCAGCCCCAGCATTTT
TRBV2	15	TRBD1	.	TRBJ1-4	CASMLTGVPNEKLFF	TGTGCCAGCATGCTAACAGGGGTCCCTAATGAAAAACTGTTTTTT
TRBV14	15	TRBD1	.	TRBJ1-4	CASSQEGQGREKLFF	TGTGCCAGCAGCCAGGAAGGACAGGGACGAGAAAAACTGTTTTTT
TRBV4-2	16	TRBD2	.	TRBJ2-3	CASSPTRGGTTDTQYF	TGTGCCAGCAGCCCGACTCGGGGGGGGACGACAGATACGCAGTATTTT
TRBV18	12	TRBD1	.	TRBJ1-1	CASSPDRDQAFF	TGTGCCAGCTCACCCGACAGGGACCAAGCTTTCTTT
TRBV28	15	.	.	TRBJ1-2	CASSSWGRGADGYTF	TGTGCCAGCAGTTCCTGGGGGCGAGGGGCGGATGGCTACACCTTC
TRBV10-3	12	TRBD2	.	TRBJ2-3	CAISGATDTQYF	TGTGCCATTAGCGGGGCCACAGATACGCAGTATTTT
TRBV4-3	18	TRBD1	.	TRBJ1-2	CASSQGRGPPGQLYGYTF	TGCGCCAGCAGCCAGGGCCGGGGCCCTCCGGGACAGCTCTATGGCTACACCTTC
TRBV10-3	12	TRBD2	.	TRBJ2-1	CALSQRGYEQFF	TGTGCCCTATCCCAGCGGGGGTATGAGCAGTTCTTC